These 22 T cell receptor beta chains were sequenced from one sample in a study of blood T cell repertoires in COVID-19. Sequenced by immunoSEQ multiplex PCR; TCRdb stores in-frame clones only, minus some. Here the sample spans 90,000 or so clones, approximately 80% being singletons. The specimen was peripheral blood. The receptors were gathered from a man in his sixties with acute or convalescent COVID-19.

This sequence joins TRBV11-2 and TRBJ2-7, with 8 bases lining up with TRBD1. CDR1 is SGHAT and CDR2 is FQNNGV in the germline V gene. Unmatched junction bases numbered 2, after V lost 1 base and J lost 3 bases. This CDR3 has 14 residues. In DNA form, the CDR3 reads TGTGCCAGCAGCTTAGGGGACAGGCGCTACGAGCAGTACTTC. It codes for CASSLGDRRYEQYF. The full variable domain, in which reference TRBV11-2 and TRBJ2-7 provide the parts outside the CDR3, is EAGVAQSPRYKIIEKRQSVAFWCNPISGHATLYWYQQILGQGPKLLIQFQNNGVVDDSQLPKDRFSAERLKGVDSTLKIQPAKLEDSAVYLCASSLGDRRYEQYFGPGTRLTVT.

V and J are TRBV7-2 and TRBJ2-3, with TRBD2 matching 14 bases. This CDR3 region has 17 residues. Germline CDR1 and CDR2: SGHTA and FQGNSA. The ends lost 5 bases at V and 2 bases at J; junction bases unmatched: 6. CDR3 nucleotide sequence: TGTGCCAGCAGCCCACGGACTAGCGGGGGGCCCACAGATACGCAGTATTTT. Translating it yields CASSPRTSGGPTDTQYF.

The J gene is TRBJ2-1, the V gene TRBV7-2; D might be TRBD1 (6 bases). Deletions cut 2 bases from V and 6 bases from J, with 14 bases between. This CDR3 has 15 amino acids. Germline CDR1 is SGHTA and CDR2 is FQGNSA. The CDR3 reads CASSLIGGWGNEQFF. The CDR3 coding sequence is TGTGCCAGCAGCTTAATTGGGGGCTGGGGCAATGAGCAGTTCTTC.

This sequence joins TRBV10-1 and TRBJ2-7; 7 nucleotides match TRBD1. Trimming removed 10 bases from V and 2 bases from J; junction bases left unmatched: 8. This CDR3 is built from 13 residues. The germline CDR1 and CDR2 sequences are WNHNN and SYGVQD (reference sequence). CDR3 coding DNA: TGCGCCATTCCGGACAGGATGACCTACGAGCAGTACGTC. Translated, it gives CAIPDRMTYEQYV.

V gene TRBV6-5 combines with J gene TRBJ1-2; D is perhaps TRBD1 (6 bases). This CDR3 has 13 residues. Germline assignment: CDR1 MNHEY and CDR2 SVGAGI. V was shortened by 7 bases and J by 3 bases, with 12 bases between the two germline ends. The CDR3 DNA reads as TGTGCCAGCAAACAACAGGGCTACTATGGCTACACCTTC. Its protein is CASKQQGYYGYTF.

V usage is TRBV5-1 and J usage is TRBJ2-5; D possibly corresponds to TRBD1 (6 bases). This CDR3 spans 17 amino acids. Germline CDR1 reads SGHRS; CDR2 reads YFSETQ. Trimming left V 4 bases short and J 2 bases short, with 21 bases between. Here the CDR3 reads CASSRTWDTWLQETQYF. CDR3 nucleotides: TGCGCCAGCAGCCGGACTTGGGACACTTGGCTTCAAGAGACCCAGTACTTC.

The chain employs TRBV21-1 and TRBJ2-7; TRBD1 was called by the table and not checked on the DNA. TRBV21-1 is deemed a pseudogene. The CDR3 has 15 amino acids. CDR3 in amino acids: CASSPGRDISYEQYV. CDR3 in DNA: TGTGCCAGCAGCCCCGGAAGGGACATCTCCTACGAGCAGTACGTC.

The rearrangement uses TRBV28 and TRBJ2-7; TRBD2 might be the D (5 bases). Looked up from germline, CDR1 is MDHEN and CDR2 is SYDVKM. V was pared by 2 bases and J by 4 bases, with 6 bases between. This CDR3 region has 12 residues. Here the CDR3 reads CASSLTGYEQYF. Here the CDR3 DNA reads TGTGCCAGCAGTTTAACGGGGTACGAGCAGTACTTC.

The chain recombines TRBV28 with TRBJ1-2; 7 bases line up with TRBD1. This CDR3 has 14 amino acids. Germline-derived CDR1 and CDR2 are MDHEN and SYDVKM. V was pared by 8 bases and J by 1 base, with 7 bases of the junction left unmatched. Here the CDR3 reads CASVRDRVNYGYTF. As DNA, the CDR3 is TGTGCCAGCGTCCGGGACAGAGTTAACTATGGCTACACCTTC.

The chain carries TRBV5-8 and TRBJ1-5, with 7 bases matching TRBD1. Germline loops: CDR1 SGHTS, CDR2 YDEGEE. The CDR3 is made up of 17 amino acids. Losses at the gene ends were 1 base for V and 3 bases for J; bases not matched to a gene: 10. The CDR3 reads CASSLFKGGTFNQPQHF. In nucleotides, the CDR3 is TGTGCCAGCAGCTTGTTTAAAGGGGGCACGTTCAATCAGCCCCAGCATTTT. Full variable domain (remainder filled in from reference TRBV5-8 and TRBJ1-5): EAGVTQSPTHLIKTRGQQATLRCSPISGHTSVYWYQQALGLGLQFLLWYDEGEERNRGNFPPRFSGRQFPNYSSELNVNALELEDSALYLCASSLFKGGTFNQPQHFGDGTRLSIL.

In its sample, this clone ranks as medium-sized (0.01 to 0.1%). The V and J genes are TRBV28 and TRBJ1-6; 10 bases match TRBD1. The CDR3 is made up of 15 amino acids. Trimming removed 6 bases from V and 7 bases from J; junction bases left unmatched: 6. Germline V lookup: CDR1 MDHEN, CDR2 SYDVKM. DNA for the CDR3: TGTGCCAGCAGGCCGACAGGGGGCAAGAATTCACCCCTCCACTTT. Translation gives CASRPTGGKNSPLHF.

The genes are TRBV12-3 or TRBV12-4 and TRBJ2-3; 7 positions match TRBD2. V lost 10 bases to trimming and J lost 3 bases; unmatched junction nucleotides: 7. The CDR3 covers 13 residues. The CDR3 region is CATGASGTDTQYF. CDR3 sequence (DNA): TGTGCCACCGGAGCTAGCGGTACAGATACGCAGTATTTT.

The rearrangement joins TRBV18 to TRBJ1-6, with a tentative D call TRBD1 (5 bases). Looked up from germline, CDR1 is KGHSH and CDR2 is LQKENI. This CDR3 is 14 amino acids long. V lost 3 bases to trimming and J lost 6 bases, with 9 bases between them. The CDR3 region is CASSPRVPNSPLHF. CDR3 bases: TGTGCCAGCTCACCCAGGGTACCTAATTCACCCCTCCACTTT.

This chain links TRBV6-5 with TRBJ2-5, with 10 nucleotides matching TRBD1. Trimming cost V 4 bases and J 4 bases; bases outside gene matches: 6. The CDR3 contains 15 residues. Germline V gene sequence: CDR1 MNHEY, CDR2 SVGAGI. The CDR3 region is CASSWETGGRETQYF. The CDR3 DNA is TGTGCCAGCAGTTGGGAGACAGGGGGCAGAGAGACCCAGTACTTC.

This clone was observed a few times. The V gene is TRBV14, the J gene TRBJ2-2, with a possible D match to TRBD1 (5 bases). Trimming took off 2 bases at V and 6 bases at J, with 10 bases between the two ends. The CDR3 spans 14 residues. Per germline, CDR1 SGHDN and CDR2 FVKESK. As DNA, the CDR3 is TGTGCCAGCAGCCAATGGACAACTCCCGGGGAGCTGTTTTTT. Its translation: CASSQWTTPGELFF.

The chain employs TRBV21-1 and TRBJ1-5. TRBV21-1 is a known pseudogene. The CDR3 consists of 11 residues. The CDR3: CASSLNQPQHF. Written as DNA, the CDR3 is TGTGCCAGCAGCCTGAATCAGCCCCAGCATTTT.

The chain couples TRBV13 to TRBJ1-6, with 7 positions matching TRBD1. CDR1 is PRHDT, CDR2 FYEKMQ, per germline (reference sequence). The trim removed 7 bases at V and 9 bases at J, leaving 6 bases unmatched. The CDR3 sequence is 13 residues long. CDR3 DNA sequence: TGTGCCAGCACCAACAGGGGATTTTCACCCCTCCACTTT. It specifies CASTNRGFSPLHF.

The rearrangement joins TRBV28 to TRBJ1-4; D is unresolved. The CDR3 sequence is 14 residues long. From germline, CDR1 is MDHEN and CDR2 SYDVKM. Trimming took off 5 bases at V and 11 bases at J, with 18 bases between the two ends. CDR3 protein: CASSPRWQRFKLFF. The CDR3 bases are TGTGCCAGCAGTCCCCGGTGGCAGCGCTTTAAACTGTTTTTT.

The rearrangement joins TRBV30 to TRBJ2-7; 9 nucleotides align to TRBD1. Germline values: CDR1 GTSNPN, CDR2 SVGIG (reference sequence). The CDR3 is 15 amino acids. The trim removed 5 bases at V and 7 bases at J, leaving 15 bases unmatched. CDR3 bases: TGTGCCTGGTCCGCCGGGACAGGGATGGTATCGGAGCAGTACTTC. As protein: CAWSAGTGMVSEQYF. The variable domain in full, completed from reference TRBV30 and TRBJ2-7, reads SQTIHQWPATLVQPVGSPLSLECTVEGTSNPNLYWYRQAAGRGLQLLFYSVGIGQISSEVPQNLSASRPQDRQFILSSKKLLLSDSGFYLCAWSAGTGMVSEQYFGPGTRLTVT.

The chain has TRBV3-1 (or the pseudogene TRBV3-2) and TRBJ1-1; 9 nucleotides line up with TRBD1. The germline gives CDR1 LGHDT, CDR2 YNNKEL (reference sequence). CDR3 length: 14 amino acids. V gave up 4 bases and J gave up 6 bases; unmatched junction bases: 6. The CDR3 bases are TGTGCCAGCAGCCTCCGGGACAGGGTAGCTGAAGCTTTCTTT. The encoded protein is CASSLRDRVAEAFF.

CDR3 DNA sequence: TGTGCCAGCAGTTTCTCAGGGGCCTACGAGCAGTACTTC. Amino acids: CASSFSGAYEQYF. The rearrangement uses TRBV28 and TRBJ2-7; TRBD1 is a possible D gene (6 bases). V lost 3 bases and J lost 2, with 8 bases in between. This CDR3 is built from 13 residues. Germline lookup yields CDR1 MDHEN and CDR2 SYDVKM.

The genes are TRBV30 and TRBJ2-7; the match to TRBD1 covers 7 bases. CDR1 is GTSNPN and CDR2 is SVGIG in the germline V gene (reference sequence). CDR3 size: 13 residues. Unmatched junction bases numbered 5, after V lost 3 bases and J lost 3 bases. In nucleotides, the CDR3 is TGTGCCTGGAGCCGGGACAGTCTCTACGAGCAGTACTTC. The encoded protein is CAWSRDSLYEQYF.